These T cell receptor beta chains were read from a single sample in a study of blood T cell repertoires in COVID-19. Some clones are missing from TCRdb's copy, which holds only in-frame ones; the method was immunoSEQ multiplex PCR. Among just over 150,000 clones listed, around 83% were seen once. Source material: peripheral blood. These TCRs come from a woman aged 50 to 60 with acute or convalescent COVID-19. Both conserved end residues are part of each CDR3. Fields, in order: J gene, CDR3 length, clone size, V gene, D gene, CDR3 protein, CDR3 DNA. D genes are given only for firm matches. Clone size is shown for a subset of rows, as once, few, many or a class of expanded clone.

>TRBJ1-5|13|.|TRBV6-6|.
CASSSVRVQPQHF
TGTGCCAGCAGTTCCGTCAGGGTCCAGCCCCAGCATTTT
>TRBJ2-5|15|.|TRBV24-1|.
CATSTPVAGEETQYF
TGTGCCACCAGCACCCCGGTGGCAGGGGAAGAGACCCAGTACTTC
>TRBJ2-7|17|.|TRBV7-2|TRBD2
CASSLGLTSGTFYEQYF
TGTGCCAGCAGCTTAGGCCTGACTAGCGGGACGTTCTACGAGCAGTACTTC
>TRBJ1-5|15|.|TRBV19|TRBD1
CASRTTGLSNQPQHF
TGTGCCAGTAGGACGACAGGGTTGAGCAATCAGCCCCAGCATTTT
>TRBJ2-7|15|.|TRBV4-3|.
CASSQDLRELYEQYF
TGCGCCAGCAGCCAAGATTTACGGGAGCTCTACGAGCAGTACTTC
>TRBJ1-3|14|.|TRBV7-9|.
CASSPQVSGNTIYF
TGTGCCAGCAGCCCACAGGTCTCTGGAAACACCATATATTTT
>TRBJ2-1|17|.|TRBV4-3|.
CASSQDTLGGPYNEQFF
TGCGCCAGCAGCCAAGATACTTTGGGGGGGCCTTACAATGAGCAGTTCTTC
>TRBJ2-7|14|.|TRBV7-2|TRBD1
CASSADRGSYEQYF
TGTGCCAGCAGCGCGGACAGGGGCTCCTACGAGCAGTACTTC
>TRBJ1-6|15|.|TRBV7-2|.
CASSNRTPRDSPLHF
TGTGCCAGCAGCAATCGGACTCCGAGGGATTCACCCCTCCACTTT
>TRBJ1-3|14|.|TRBV2|.
CASQQSSSGNTIYF
TGTGCCAGCCAACAGAGCAGCTCTGGAAACACCATATATTTT
>TRBJ2-2|16|.|TRBV5-1|TRBD2
CASSPSSGSAPGELFF
TGCGCCAGCAGTCCTTCTAGCGGGAGTGCACCCGGGGAGCTGTTTTTT
>TRBJ2-3|16|once|TRBV6-1|TRBD2
CASSETSGSGTDTQYF
TGTGCCAGCAGTGAGACTAGCGGGAGTGGGACAGATACGCAGTATTTT
>TRBJ1-3|16|.|TRBV9|.
CASSVLSGTTGNTIYF
TGTGCCAGCAGCGTTCTATCCGGGACAACTGGAAACACCATATATTTT
>TRBJ2-2|14|.|TRBV15|TRBD1
CATSRQGAAGELFF
TGTGCCACCAGCAGACAGGGGGCCGCCGGGGAGCTGTTTTTT
>TRBJ1-3|16|.|TRBV7-9|.
CASSQEGVVSGNTIYF
TGTGCCAGCAGCCAGGAGGGTGTTGTCTCTGGAAACACCATATATTTT
>TRBJ2-2|19|.|TRBV7-8|TRBD1
CASSLVRPSDRVTTGELFF
TGTGCCAGCAGCTTAGTACGTCCTTCAGACAGGGTGACCACCGGGGAGCTGTTTTTT
>TRBJ1-1|17|.|TRBV9|.
CASSARRVGGMNTEAFF
TGTGCCAGCAGCGCCCGTCGGGTCGGGGGTATGAACACTGAAGCTTTCTTT
>TRBJ2-1|13|.|TRBV2|.
CASSARLANEQFF
TGTGCCAGCAGTGCAAGGCTAGCCAATGAGCAGTTCTTC
>TRBJ1-4|14|.|TRBV10-3|TRBD1
CAISEGTDNEKLFF
TGTGCCATCAGTGAGGGGACAGATAATGAAAAACTGTTTTTT
>TRBJ1-1|13|.|TRBV6-5|.
CASLKERNTEAFF
TGTGCCAGCCTGAAGGAGAGGAACACTGAAGCTTTCTTT
>TRBJ2-7|20|once|TRBV27|TRBD2
CASSLLVATSGALTPYEQYF
TGTGCCAGCAGTTTATTAGTCGCGACTAGCGGGGCCCTAACACCCTACGAGCAGTACTTC
>TRBJ2-5|12|few|TRBV19|.
CASSTGQETQYF
TGTGCATCCTCTACAGGGCAGGAGACCCAGTACTTC
>TRBJ2-3|15|.|TRBV7-2|.
CASSSRTKVTDTQYF
TGTGCCAGCAGCTCGAGGACAAAAGTCACAGATACGCAGTATTTT
>TRBJ1-3|15|once|TRBV28|.
CASSFVGSSGNTIYF
TGTGCCAGCAGTTTTGTGGGCTCCTCTGGAAACACCATATATTTT
>TRBJ2-5|13|.|TRBV7-2|.
CASSLPNQETQYF
TGTGCCAGCAGCTTACCTAACCAAGAGACCCAGTACTTC
>TRBJ1-1|16|.|TRBV19|TRBD1
CASTIKYRGRNTEAFF
TGTGCCAGTACGATCAAATACAGGGGGCGGAACACTGAAGCTTTCTTT
>TRBJ2-1|13|.|TRBV7-7|.
CASSLAPSNEQFF
TGTGCCAGCAGCTTAGCCCCTAGCAATGAGCAGTTCTTC
>TRBJ1-2|14|.|TRBV5-5|.
CASSSGGANYGYTF
TGTGCCAGCAGCAGCGGGGGAGCTAACTATGGCTACACCTTC
>TRBJ1-5|17|.|TRBV28|.
CASIPLGQGALNQPQHF
TGTGCCAGCATCCCTCTGGGGCAGGGTGCCCTTAATCAGCCCCAGCATTTT
>TRBJ2-4|17|.|TRBV5-6|.
CASSLGRGVLAKNIQYF
TGTGCCAGCAGCTTGGGGAGGGGTGTCCTAGCCAAAAACATTCAGTACTTC
>TRBJ2-1|13|once|TRBV5-3|TRBD2
CAKSGGKNNEQFF
TGTGCCAAGAGCGGGGGGAAAAACAATGAGCAGTTCTTC
>TRBJ2-7|14|.|TRBV7-2|TRBD1
CASSLGQGAYEQYF
TGTGCCAGCAGCTTAGGACAGGGGGCCTACGAGCAGTACTTC
>TRBJ2-7|15|few|TRBV5-1|TRBD1
CASSPTGGASYEQYF
TGCGCCAGCAGCCCGACAGGGGGCGCTTCCTACGAGCAGTACTTC
>TRBJ1-2|14|.|TRBV18|TRBD1
CASSPRDRVDGYTF
TGTGCCAGCTCACCACGGGACAGGGTTGATGGCTACACCTTC
>TRBJ2-7|13|.|TRBV19|.
CASSLFSSYEQYF
TGTGCCAGTAGCTTATTTAGCTCCTACGAGCAGTACTTC
>TRBJ2-4|14|.|TRBV2|.
CASSGRQLKNIQYF
TGTGCCAGCAGTGGGCGGCAGCTGAAAAACATTCAGTACTTC
>TRBJ2-3|17|.|TRBV6-1|TRBD2
CASSGWTSGGAFDTQYF
TGTGCCAGCAGTGGGTGGACTAGCGGGGGGGCCTTTGATACGCAGTATTTT
>TRBJ2-7|15|.|TRBV4-1|.
CASSQPVRGSYEQYF
TGCGCCAGCAGCCAACCAGTAAGGGGTAGCTACGAGCAGTACTTC
>TRBJ1-2|16|.|TRBV4-3|TRBD1
CASSQDLQGAGYGYTF
TGCGCCAGCAGCCAAGATCTACAGGGGGCGGGCTATGGCTACACCTTC
>TRBJ2-1|18|.|TRBV7-2|.
CASSLVGDHRDPRYEQFF
TGTGCCAGCAGCTTAGTAGGGGATCACAGGGATCCGCGGTATGAGCAGTTCTTC